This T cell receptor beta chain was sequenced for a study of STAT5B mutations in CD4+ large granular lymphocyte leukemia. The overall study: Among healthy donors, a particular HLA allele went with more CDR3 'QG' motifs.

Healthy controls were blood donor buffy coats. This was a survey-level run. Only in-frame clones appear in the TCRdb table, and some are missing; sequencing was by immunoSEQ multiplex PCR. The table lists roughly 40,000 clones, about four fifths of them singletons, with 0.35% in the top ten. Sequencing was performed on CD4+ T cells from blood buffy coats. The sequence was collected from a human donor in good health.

In DNA, the CDR3 is TGTGCCAGCAGTCCAAACCTCAGGGGGCACCGAGGCTACACCTTC. This codes for CASSPNLRGHRGYTF. V usage is TRBV6-5 and J usage is TRBJ1-2, with TRBD1 identical over 8 bases. This CDR3 is built from 15 residues. V was pared by 5 bases and J by 8 bases, with 13 bases of the junction left unmatched. Germline CDR1 is MNHEY and CDR2 is SVGAGI.